The 10 T cell receptor beta chains presented below share a single source sample, sequenced in a study of patients and donors after allogeneic stem cell transplantation. MiXCR, applied by TCRdb to the RT-PCR reads, yields one record per CDR3 protein. The table records some 960,000 distinct CDR3 sequences, roughly 18% of them present only once. Source material: blood, either unsorted or a sorted T cell fraction (not recorded which). The receptors stem from a human donor who was either an allogeneic HSCT recipient or a stem cell or donor lymphocyte infusion donor (not recorded which). It is not recorded whose cells these are; they may come from a transplant donor.

This clonotype was found a few times. This sequence joins TRBV6-4 and TRBJ1-1, with 7 bases that match TRBD1. CDR3 size: 15 residues. V trimming: 10 bases; J trimming: 3 bases; junction bases outside the gene matches: 14. The germline V gene has CDR1 MRHNA and CDR2 SNTAGT. CDR3 sequence: CATRGGDRDHTEAFF. CDR3 in DNA: TGTGCCACTCGTGGGGGAGACAGGGATCACACTGAAGCTTTCTTT.

The chain links TRBV6-1 to TRBJ1-2; D gene uncertain. Trimming left V 2 bases short and J 8 bases short, with 15 bases between. Germline V gene sequence: CDR1 MNHNS, CDR2 SASEGT. The CDR3 has 14 residues. CDR3 bases: TGTGCCAGCAGTGAATTGAATGGCAGAGGGGGCTACACCTTC. It codes for CASSELNGRGGYTF.

This clonotype has more than one count but fewer than ten. This chain connects TRBV11-1 to TRBJ2-3; D unresolved. Trimming cost V 1 base and J 3 bases, with 14 bases left between them. The germline V gene has CDR1 SGHAT and CDR2 FQDESV (reference sequence). This CDR3 is 16 amino acids long. DNA for the CDR3: TGTGCCAGCAGCTTAGGACCCCGCTCTCATACAGATACGCAGTATTTT. As protein: CASSLGPRSHTDTQYF.

This clonotype was seen repeatedly, ten times or more. The chain links TRBV12-3 or TRBV12-4 to TRBJ2-3; D is uncertain. The V end was cut by 0 bases, the J end by 7 bases, with 8 bases between. The CDR3 loop spans 13 amino acids. CDR3 residues: CASSLADKHTQYF. The CDR3 bases are TGTGCCAGCAGTTTAGCGGATAAGCATACGCAGTATTTT.

Only a few counts were recorded for this clonotype. CDR3 region: CASSLRAAGPTDTQYF. CDR3 coding DNA: TGTGCCAGCTCGTTACGGGCAGCCGGACCCACAGATACGCAGTATTTT. This chain joins TRBV7-9 and TRBJ2-3; unclear D gene. This CDR3 comprises 16 residues. V was cut by 8 bases and J by 2 bases, with 20 bases left in between. Germline values: CDR1 SEHNR, CDR2 FQNEAQ (reference sequence).

V and J are TRBV20-1 and TRBJ2-7, with 9 bases fitting TRBD1. V was clipped by 6 bases and J by 3 bases; unmatched bases: 9. Germline V gene lookup returns CDR1 DFQATT and CDR2 SNEGSKA (reference sequence). This CDR3 is built from 14 residues. In nucleotides, the CDR3 is TGCAGTGCGCGTGAGGGACAGGGTTTCTACGAGCAGTACTTC. Residues: CSAREGQGFYEQYF.

This chain uses TRBV29-1 with TRBJ1-5; D gene uncertain. The V end lost 0 bases, the J end lost 3 bases, and 3 bases lay between the germline ends. Germline CDR1 SQVTM, CDR2 ANQGSEA. The length of the CDR3 is 12 residues. The DNA of the CDR3 is TGCAGCGTTGAAGATTCCAATCAGCCCCAGCATTTT. It encodes CSVEDSNQPQHF.

Many counts were recorded for this clonotype. This chain links TRBV12-3 or TRBV12-4 with TRBJ2-1; 9 bases fit TRBD1. This CDR3 spans 15 amino acids. Trimming at V came to 1 base and at J to 4 bases, leaving 2 bases not matched to a gene. The CDR3 DNA sequence: TGTGCCAGCAGTTTAGGGGGACAGGGTTACAATGAGCAGTTCTTC. Protein: CASSLGGQGYNEQFF.

The chain is built from TRBV27 and TRBJ1-1; no reliable D call. The V gene lost 6 bases and the J gene lost 6 bases, with 8 bases spanning the gap. The CDR3 is 11 amino acids. Germline V lookup: CDR1 MNHEY, CDR2 SMNVEV (reference sequence). The CDR3 DNA reads TGTGCCAGCAGGACCAGCTCTGAAGCTTTCTTT. It encodes CASRTSSEAFF.

This clonotype was observed at least ten times. This rearrangement joins TRBV20-1 to TRBJ1-6; D uncertain. V gave up 0 bases and J gave up 1 base, with 16 bases separating them. Germline V gene data show CDR1 as DFQATT and CDR2 as SNEGSKA (reference sequence). CDR3 size: 18 residues. The CDR3 reads CSARDVQYPLSYNSPLHF. The DNA for the CDR3 is TGCAGTGCTAGAGATGTGCAGTACCCTCTTTCCTATAATTCACCCCTCCACTTT.